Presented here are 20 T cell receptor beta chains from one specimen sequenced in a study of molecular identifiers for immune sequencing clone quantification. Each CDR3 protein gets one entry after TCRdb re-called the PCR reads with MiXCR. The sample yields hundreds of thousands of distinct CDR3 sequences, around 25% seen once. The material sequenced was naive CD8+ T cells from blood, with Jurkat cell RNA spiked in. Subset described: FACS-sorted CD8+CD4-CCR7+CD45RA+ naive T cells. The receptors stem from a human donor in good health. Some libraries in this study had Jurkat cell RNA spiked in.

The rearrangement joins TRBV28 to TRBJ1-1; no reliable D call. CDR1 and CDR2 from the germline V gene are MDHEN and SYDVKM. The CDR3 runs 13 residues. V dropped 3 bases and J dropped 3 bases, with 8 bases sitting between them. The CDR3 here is CASSLMMHTEAFF. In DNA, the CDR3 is TGTGCCAGCAGTTTGATGATGCACACTGAAGCTTTCTTT.

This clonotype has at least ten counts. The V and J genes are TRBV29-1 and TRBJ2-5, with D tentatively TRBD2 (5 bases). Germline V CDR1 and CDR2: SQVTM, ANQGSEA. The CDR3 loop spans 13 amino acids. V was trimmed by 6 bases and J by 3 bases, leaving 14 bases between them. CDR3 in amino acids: CSVLAAVEETQYF. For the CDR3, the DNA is TGCAGCGTCCTAGCTGCGGTAGAAGAGACCCAGTACTTC.

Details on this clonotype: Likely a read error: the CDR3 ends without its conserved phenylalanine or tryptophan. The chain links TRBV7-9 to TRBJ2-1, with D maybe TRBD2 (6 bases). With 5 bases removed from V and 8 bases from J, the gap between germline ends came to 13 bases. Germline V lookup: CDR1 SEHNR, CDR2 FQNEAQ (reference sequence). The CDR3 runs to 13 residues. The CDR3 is CASSGRERYEQFL. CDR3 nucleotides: TGTGCCAGCAGCGGCCGGGAGAGATATGAGCAGTTCCTC.

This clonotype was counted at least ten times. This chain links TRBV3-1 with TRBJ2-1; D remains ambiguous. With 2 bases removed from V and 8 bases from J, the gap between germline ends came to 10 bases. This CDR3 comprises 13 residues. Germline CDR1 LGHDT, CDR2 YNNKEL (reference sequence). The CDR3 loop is CASSQPGFDEQFF. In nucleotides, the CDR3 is TGTGCCAGCAGCCAACCGGGCTTCGATGAGCAGTTCTTC.

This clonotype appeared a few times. Here the CDR3 reads CSAPGQDLTTEAFF. CDR3 bases: TGCAGTGCACCTGGACAGGATTTAACAACTGAAGCTTTCTTT. V gene TRBV20-1 combines with J gene TRBJ1-1; 7 nucleotides match TRBD1. V dropped 6 bases and J dropped 5; count of bases not matched to a gene: 12. Germline CDR1 DFQATT, CDR2 SNEGSKA (reference sequence). The CDR3 totals 14 residues.

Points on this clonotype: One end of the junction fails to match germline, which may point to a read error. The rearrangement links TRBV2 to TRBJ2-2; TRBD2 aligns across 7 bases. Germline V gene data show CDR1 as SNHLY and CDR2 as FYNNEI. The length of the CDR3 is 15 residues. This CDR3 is CARSEAGREPGALFF. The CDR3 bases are TGTGCCCGCAGTGAAGCGGGAAGGGAACCCGGGGCGCTGTTTTTT.

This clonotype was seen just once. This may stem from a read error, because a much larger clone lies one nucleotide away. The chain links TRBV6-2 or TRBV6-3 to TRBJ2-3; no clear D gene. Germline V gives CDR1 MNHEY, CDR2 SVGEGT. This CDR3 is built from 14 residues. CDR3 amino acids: CVSSYARSADTQYF. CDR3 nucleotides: TGTGTCAGCAGTTACGCGAGATCCGCAGATACGCAGTATTTT.

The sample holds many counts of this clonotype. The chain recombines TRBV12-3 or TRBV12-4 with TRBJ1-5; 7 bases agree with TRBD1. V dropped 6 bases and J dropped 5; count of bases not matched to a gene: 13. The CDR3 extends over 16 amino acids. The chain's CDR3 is CASSDLASGGYQPQHF. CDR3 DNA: TGTGCCAGCAGCGATTTAGCGTCAGGGGGATATCAGCCCCAGCATTTT.

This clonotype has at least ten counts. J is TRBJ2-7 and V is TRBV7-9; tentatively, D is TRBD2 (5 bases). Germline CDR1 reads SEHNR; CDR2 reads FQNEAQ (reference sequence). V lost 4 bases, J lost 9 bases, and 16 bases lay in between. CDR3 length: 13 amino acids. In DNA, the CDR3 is TGTGCCAGCAGCTATGCCACAGCGGAAGGGCAGTACTTC. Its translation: CASSYATAEGQYF.

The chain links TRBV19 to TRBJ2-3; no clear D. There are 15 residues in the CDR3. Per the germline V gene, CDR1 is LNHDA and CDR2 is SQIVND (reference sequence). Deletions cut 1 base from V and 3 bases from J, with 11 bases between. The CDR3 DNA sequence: TGTGCCAGTAGTATAGGGTCGCCGGGTACAGATACGCAGTATTTT. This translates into CASSIGSPGTDTQYF.

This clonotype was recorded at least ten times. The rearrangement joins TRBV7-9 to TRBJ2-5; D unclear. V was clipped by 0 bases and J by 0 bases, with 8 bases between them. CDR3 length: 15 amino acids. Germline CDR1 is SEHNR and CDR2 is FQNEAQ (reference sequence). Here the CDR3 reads CASSLAGRHQETQYF. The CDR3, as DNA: TGTGCCAGCAGCTTAGCGGGCCGGCACCAAGAGACCCAGTACTTC.

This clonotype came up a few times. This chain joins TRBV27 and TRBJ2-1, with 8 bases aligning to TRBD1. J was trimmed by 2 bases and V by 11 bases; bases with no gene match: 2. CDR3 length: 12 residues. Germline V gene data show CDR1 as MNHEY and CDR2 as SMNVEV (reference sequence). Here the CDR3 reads CAAGGAYNEQFF. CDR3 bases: TGTGCCGCAGGGGGCGCCTACAATGAGCAGTTCTTC.

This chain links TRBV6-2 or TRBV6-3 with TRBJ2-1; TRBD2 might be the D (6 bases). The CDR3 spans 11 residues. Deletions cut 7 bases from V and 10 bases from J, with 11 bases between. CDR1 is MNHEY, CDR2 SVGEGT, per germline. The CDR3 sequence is CASTGGPEQFF. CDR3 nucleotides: TGTGCCAGCACCGGGGGTCCCGAGCAGTTCTTC.

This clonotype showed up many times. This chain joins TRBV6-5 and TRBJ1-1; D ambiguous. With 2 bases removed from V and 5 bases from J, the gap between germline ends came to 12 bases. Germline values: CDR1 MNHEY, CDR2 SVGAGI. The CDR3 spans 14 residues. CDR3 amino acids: CASSYGGFGTEAFF. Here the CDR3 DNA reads TGTGCCAGCAGTTACGGAGGTTTCGGGACTGAAGCTTTCTTT.

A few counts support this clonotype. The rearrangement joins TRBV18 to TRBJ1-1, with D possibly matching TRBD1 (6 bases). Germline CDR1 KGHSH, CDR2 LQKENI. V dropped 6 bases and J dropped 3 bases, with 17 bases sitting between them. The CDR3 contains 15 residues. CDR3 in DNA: TGTGCCAGCTCCCTTGATTGGACAGATTACACTGAAGCTTTCTTT. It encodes CASSLDWTDYTEAFF.

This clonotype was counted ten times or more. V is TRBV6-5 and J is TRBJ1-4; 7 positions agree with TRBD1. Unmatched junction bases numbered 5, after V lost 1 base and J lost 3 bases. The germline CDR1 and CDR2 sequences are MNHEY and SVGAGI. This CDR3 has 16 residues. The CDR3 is CASSYYQGGSNEKLFF. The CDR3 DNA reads TGTGCCAGCAGTTACTATCAAGGGGGCTCTAATGAAAAACTGTTTTTT.

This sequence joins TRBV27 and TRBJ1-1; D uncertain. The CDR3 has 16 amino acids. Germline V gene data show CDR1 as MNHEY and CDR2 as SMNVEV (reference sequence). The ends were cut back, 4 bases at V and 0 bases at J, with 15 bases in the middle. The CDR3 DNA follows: TGTGCCAGCAGTTCCCTAGACCGACTTGTGAACACTGAAGCTTTCTTT. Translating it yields CASSSLDRLVNTEAFF.

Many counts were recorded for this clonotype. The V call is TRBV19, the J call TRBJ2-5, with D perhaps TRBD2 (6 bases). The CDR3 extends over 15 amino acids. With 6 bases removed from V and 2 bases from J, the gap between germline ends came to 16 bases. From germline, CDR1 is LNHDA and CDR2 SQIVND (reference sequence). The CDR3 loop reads CASSSGTRGQETQYF. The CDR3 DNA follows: TGTGCCAGTAGCTCCGGAACCCGGGGGCAAGAGACCCAGTACTTC. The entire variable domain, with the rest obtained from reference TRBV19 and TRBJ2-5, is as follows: DGGITQSPKYLFRKEGQNVTLSCEQNLNHDAMYWYRQDPGQGLRLIYYSQIVNDFQKGDIAEGYSVSREKKESFPLTVTSAQKNPTAFYLCASSSGTRGQETQYFGPGTRLLVL.

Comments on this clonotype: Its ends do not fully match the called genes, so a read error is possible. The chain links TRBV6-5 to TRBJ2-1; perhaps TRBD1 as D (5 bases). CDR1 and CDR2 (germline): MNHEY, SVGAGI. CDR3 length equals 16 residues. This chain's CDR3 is CASSYSSPTWGNEQSF. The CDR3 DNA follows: TGTGCCAGCAGTTACTCGTCGCCCACGTGGGGCAATGAGCAGTCCTTC.

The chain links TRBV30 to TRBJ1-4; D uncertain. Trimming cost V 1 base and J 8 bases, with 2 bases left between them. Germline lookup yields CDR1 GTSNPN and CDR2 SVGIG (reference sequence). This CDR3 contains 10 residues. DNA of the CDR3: TGTGCCTGGAGTGGCGAAAAACTGTTTTTT. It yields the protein CAWSGEKLFF.